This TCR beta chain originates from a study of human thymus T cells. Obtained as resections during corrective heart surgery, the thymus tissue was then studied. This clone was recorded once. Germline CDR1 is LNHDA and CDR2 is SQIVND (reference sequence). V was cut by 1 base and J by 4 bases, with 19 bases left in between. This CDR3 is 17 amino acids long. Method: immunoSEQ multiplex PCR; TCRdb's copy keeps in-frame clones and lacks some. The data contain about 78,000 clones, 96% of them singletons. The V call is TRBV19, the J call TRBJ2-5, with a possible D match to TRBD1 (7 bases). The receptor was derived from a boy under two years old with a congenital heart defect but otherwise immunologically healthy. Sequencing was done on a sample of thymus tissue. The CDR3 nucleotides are TGTGCCAGTAGTATAGCTCACCCTCACAGGGGAGGAGAGACCCAGTACTTC. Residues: CASSIAHPHRGGETQYF.